This TCR beta chain was sequenced during a study of blood T cells in healthy people across ages. A sample-barcoded 5' primer and a J-beta primer mix were used in a second PCR of about 7 to 12 cycles. Every molecule of cDNA carried a tag from a template-switch adaptor with 12 random nucleotides. MiXCR was run by TCRdb on the 5' RACE reads, yielding one entry per CDR3 protein. The sample includes 1.6 million or so distinct CDR3 sequences, 30% to 40% of them seen just once. Study-wide results and caveats: The authors considered diversity estimates from one million T cells to be underestimates. Higher diversity and more naive CD4+ cells were features of long-lived donors, compared to aged donors.

This CDR3 is built from 14 residues. The V and J ends lost 6 bases and 0 bases respectively, with 9 bases between them. Every donor gave 9.5 to 10 milliliters of peripheral blood. This clonotype was seen only once. Antigen: not known. The receptor's source is a woman aged 25-40 years in good health. Material: blood. This chain links TRBV12-3 or TRBV12-4 with TRBJ2-1, with D unclear. The CDR3 reads CASRSMSSYNEQFF. CDR3 sequence (DNA): TGTGCCAGCAGGAGTATGAGCTCCTACAATGAGCAGTTCTTC.